Following are 8 T cell receptor beta chains from one sample sequenced in a study of T cell repertoires in cytomegalovirus infection. TCRdb fed the reads into MiXCR, producing one record per CDR3 protein. The sample has around 310,000 distinct CDR3 sequences; 17% are singletons. The material sequenced was PBMCs. All receptors come from a human donor in good health (CMV status not recorded). Some clones in this sample may be carry-over from other donors' samples.

This clonotype was detected only a few times. The V gene is TRBV4-2, the J gene TRBJ2-1; 10 bases fit TRBD1. After removal of 4 bases from V and 5 bases from J, the junction contained 8 bases not matched to a gene. Looked up from germline, CDR1 is LGHNA and CDR2 is YNFKEQ. The CDR3 covers 16 residues. The CDR3 DNA reads as TGTGCCAGCAGCCGTACCGGGACAGGGGCTCACAATGAGCAGTTCTTC. Its translation: CASSRTGTGAHNEQFF.

This clonotype has only a few counts. The V gene is TRBV6-1, the J gene TRBJ2-5; possible D gene TRBD1, 5 bases. The CDR3 has 14 amino acids. The V gene lost 6 bases and the J gene lost 5 bases, with 16 bases spanning the gap. The V gene's germline CDR1 is MNHNS and CDR2 SASEGT. The CDR3 reads CASRSTGHGETQYF. The CDR3 coding sequence is TGTGCCAGCAGATCTACCGGACATGGGGAGACCCAGTACTTC.

This clonotype was seen a few times. The V and J genes are TRBV5-1 and TRBJ2-1, with D perhaps matching TRBD2 (5 bases). Germline CDR1 is SGHRS and CDR2 is YFSETQ. The CDR3 runs 15 residues. The ends were cut back, 6 bases at V and 0 bases at J, with 13 bases in the middle. CDR3 sequence (DNA): TGCGCCAGCAACCAAGCGGTAAGCTCCTACAATGAGCAGTTCTTC. Its protein product is CASNQAVSSYNEQFF.

The chain recombines TRBV20-1 with TRBJ2-7, with 9 nucleotides matching TRBD2. V was clipped by 1 base and J by 6 bases; unmatched bases: 7. CDR3 size: 14 residues. Germline V gives CDR1 DFQATT, CDR2 SNEGSKA (reference sequence). Here the CDR3 DNA reads TGCAGTGCTAGAGCGGGCGGGGGGGAGGGCGAGCAGTACTTC. This translates into CSARAGGGEGEQYF.

This clonotype showed up just a few times. V is TRBV5-4 and J is TRBJ2-3; possible D gene TRBD2, 5 bases. The CDR3 is 16 amino acids. CDR1 and CDR2 (germline): SGHNT, YYREEE (reference sequence). The V gene lost 4 bases and the J gene lost 5 bases, with 20 bases spanning the gap. CDR3 sequence reads: CASSAGKFQAGDTQYF. Here the CDR3 DNA reads TGTGCCAGCAGCGCCGGGAAGTTTCAAGCAGGAGATACGCAGTATTTT.

The V gene is TRBV5-1, the J gene TRBJ1-1; D is possibly TRBD1 (6 bases). Germline V gives CDR1 SGHRS, CDR2 YFSETQ. The V and J ends lost 4 bases and 1 base respectively, with 17 bases between them. The CDR3 loop spans 16 amino acids. The CDR3 DNA sequence: TGCGCCAGCAGCCGGGGGCGCTGGGGGAGGAACACTGAAGCTTTCTTT. Translated, it gives CASSRGRWGRNTEAFF.

CDR3 sequence: CASSQGVNSYEQYF. In nucleotides, the CDR3 is TGTGCCAGCAGTCAGGGGGTCAACTCCTACGAGCAGTACTTC. V is TRBV12-3 or TRBV12-4 and J is TRBJ2-7; the match to TRBD1 covers 7 bases. V was pared by 5 bases and J by 0 bases, with 4 bases of the junction left unmatched. The CDR3 covers 14 residues.

This chain uses TRBV10-3 with TRBJ1-2, with a tentative D call TRBD1 (5 bases). The ends were cut back, 4 bases at V and 8 bases at J, with 14 bases in the middle. This CDR3 is built from 13 residues. Germline lookup yields CDR1 ENHRY and CDR2 SYGVKD. CDR3 in DNA: TGTGCCATCAGTGCCACAGGTGAGGGCGGCTACACCTTC. Protein product: CAISATGEGGYTF.